This T cell receptor (beta chain) was found in a study of T-cell reconstitution after alpha-beta-depleted transplantation in children. TCRbeta library preparation incorporated unique molecular identifiers. TCRdb ran MiXCR on the PCR reads and lists one entry per CDR3 protein. The sample consists of 300,000 to 400,000 distinct CDR3 sequences, around 15% of them appearing once. In germline, CDR1 is LGHNA, CDR2 YSLEER. The CDR3 runs to 15 residues. With 0 bases removed from V and 4 bases from J, the gap between germline ends came to 12 bases. Overall study results and limits: Expanded clones from the graft, numbering several hundred, reportedly supplied alpha-beta T cells about two months after transplant. From newly produced T cells came most of the T-cell counts and diversity one year after transplant. In some patients, recipient T cells and intrathymic progenitors surviving conditioning explained high day-60 diversity.

As concerns this clonotype: Its antigen remains unidentified.

J is TRBJ1-2 and V is TRBV4-3; no definite D call. The TCR sequence derives from a male patient between 2 and 10 years old who had a stem cell transplant for acute lymphoblastic leukemia, so the T cells may come from the graft donor. Sample: PBMCs, mostly from graft donor cells, taken 360 days after TCRalphabeta/CD19-depleted stem cell transplant. The CDR3 reads CASSQEWSRSYGYTF. In nucleotides, the CDR3 is TGCGCCAGCAGCCAAGAATGGTCCAGGTCCTATGGCTACACCTTC.